The 30 T cell receptor beta chains below were found in one sample sequenced in a study of blood T cells in healthy people across ages. For the second PCR, which ran for about 7 to 11 cycles, a sample-barcoded 5' primer and a J-beta primer mix were used. TCRdb recomputed calls from the 5' RACE reads with MiXCR, one row per CDR3 protein. The sample carries about 1,600,000 distinct CDR3 sequences, approximately 40% recorded once. The source material was blood. These receptors all stem from a woman between 18 and 29 years old in good health.

This clonotype appeared a few times. The chain recombines TRBV7-9 with TRBJ2-1, with a possible D match to TRBD2 (6 bases). V was pared by 4 bases and J by 10 bases, with 17 bases between. The CDR3 consists of 14 residues. The germline V gene encodes CDR1 SEHNR and CDR2 FQNEAQ (reference sequence). CDR3: CASSSLASLGEQFF. The CDR3 region has the DNA TGTGCCAGCAGCTCTCTAGCGAGCCTGGGGGAGCAGTTCTTC.

This chain uses TRBV27 with TRBJ2-1, with D perhaps TRBD1 (5 bases). The CDR3 loop spans 15 amino acids. From germline, CDR1 is MNHEY and CDR2 SMNVEV (reference sequence). The V and J ends lost 2 bases and 0 bases respectively, with 8 bases between them. This CDR3 is CASSLRGHSYNEQFF. CDR3 bases: TGTGCCAGCAGTTTAAGGGGTCACTCCTACAATGAGCAGTTCTTC.

This chain connects TRBV3-1 to TRBJ1-6, with D perhaps matching TRBD1 (5 bases). CDR3 size: 14 residues. Germline assignment: CDR1 LGHDT and CDR2 YNNKEL (reference sequence). V was shortened by 3 bases and J by 9 bases, with 12 bases between the two germline ends. The CDR3 DNA is TGTGCCAGCAGCCAGGGAGGGGATGGTTCACCCCTCCACTTT. Translated: CASSQGGDGSPLHF.

V is TRBV6-5 and J is TRBJ2-5; 11 nucleotides line up with TRBD2. Germline CDR1 reads MNHEY; CDR2 reads SVGAGI. V lost 4 bases, J lost 11 bases, and 15 bases stayed unmatched. CDR3 size: 16 residues. CDR3 coding DNA: TGTGCCAGCAGTTCTGCTACTAGCGGGAGATTAAATGAGCAGTACTTC. Translated: CASSSATSGRLNEQYF.

This chain joins TRBV4-3 and TRBJ2-3; a weak D match, TRBD2 (6 bases). There are 16 residues in the CDR3. Germline values: CDR1 LGHNA, CDR2 YSLEER. The V end lost 1 base, the J end lost 2 bases, and 13 bases lay between the germline ends. CDR3 loop: CASSQAGVGDTDTQYF. The CDR3 DNA reads as TGCGCCAGCAGCCAAGCGGGAGTTGGGGACACAGATACGCAGTATTTT.

This chain links TRBV2 with TRBJ2-3, with D hard to call. Germline CDR1 SNHLY, CDR2 FYNNEI. The V end was cut by 3 bases, the J end by 12 bases, with 10 bases between. The CDR3 is 11 amino acids. CDR3 sequence: CASSDLRLQYF. The CDR3, as DNA: TGTGCCAGCAGTGACCTTAGACTCCAGTATTTT.

CDR3 DNA sequence: TGCGCCGGCCAGGGGGACAGCTCCTACAATGAGCAGTACTTC. Amino acids: CAGQGDSSYNEQYF. The rearrangement joins TRBV5-1 to TRBJ2-7; the match to TRBD1 covers 7 bases. J gave up 7 bases and V 10 bases, and 17 bases lay outside the gene matches. Per the germline V gene, CDR1 is SGHRS and CDR2 is YFSETQ. The CDR3 totals 14 residues.

Here the CDR3 DNA reads TGTGCCAGCAGTCGCCCCGCAAATTCACCCCTCCACTTT. Translated: CASSRPANSPLHF. The chain is built from TRBV28 and TRBJ1-6; D ambiguous. Germline CDR1 is MDHEN and CDR2 is SYDVKM. The germline V and J ends were trimmed by 5 bases and 7 bases, with 9 bases remaining between them. The CDR3 contains 13 residues.

This clonotype was seen only once. The V gene is TRBV5-4, the J gene TRBJ2-1; 8 bases align to TRBD2. The CDR3 consists of 15 residues. V dropped 5 bases and J dropped 4; count of bases not matched to a gene: 8. In germline, CDR1 is SGHNT, CDR2 YYREEE (reference sequence). CDR3 nucleotides: TGTGCCAGCAGGAGAACTAGCGGTACATACAATGAGCAGTTCTTC. Encoded protein: CASRRTSGTYNEQFF.

The V and J genes are TRBV29-1 and TRBJ2-4; D remains unclear. The end of the DNA aligns better with TRBJ2-7, so the J call may be wrong. CDR3 length equals 12 residues. Germline V gives CDR1 SQVTM, CDR2 ANQGSEA. CDR3 residues: CSVAAGPYEQYF. In DNA, the CDR3 is TGCAGCGTTGCAGCAGGACCCTACGAGCAGTACTTC.

This clonotype was counted a few times. The chain links TRBV20-1 to TRBJ2-7; 9 bases align to TRBD1. V trimming: 6 bases; J trimming: 4 bases; junction bases outside the gene matches: 10. Germline values: CDR1 DFQATT, CDR2 SNEGSKA (reference sequence). CDR3 size: 14 residues. The CDR3 DNA sequence: TGCAGTGCCGGACCGGGACAGGGACCATACGAGCAGTACTTC. Translated, it gives CSAGPGQGPYEQYF.

The chain uses TRBV12-3 or TRBV12-4 and TRBJ1-4; D ambiguous. The CDR3 has 14 residues. V was pared by 10 bases and J by 2 bases, with 14 bases between. CDR3 sequence: CAIPVVATNEKLFF. CDR3 nucleotide sequence: TGTGCCATTCCGGTGGTGGCGACTAATGAAAAACTGTTTTTT.

This clonotype was detected only a few times. J is TRBJ1-5 and V is TRBV7-3, with D perhaps TRBD1 (6 bases). The ends were cut back, 5 bases at V and 0 bases at J, with 14 bases in the middle. CDR3 length: 16 amino acids. Germline V CDR1 and CDR2: SGHTA, FQGTGA. Written as DNA, the CDR3 is TGTGCCAGCAGCCCGAAACAGGGCCGTAGCAATCAGCCCCAGCATTTT. Translation gives CASSPKQGRSNQPQHF.

The chain links TRBV18 to TRBJ2-7; a possible D gene is TRBD1 (6 bases). Trimming shortened V by 8 bases and J by 2 bases, and 13 bases separated the two germline ends. Germline CDR1 reads KGHSH; CDR2 reads LQKENI. This CDR3 comprises 13 residues. CDR3 residues: CASARDTTYEQYF. Here the CDR3 DNA reads TGTGCCAGCGCCCGGGACACTACCTACGAGCAGTACTTC. Full variable domain (missing parts from reference TRBV18 and TRBJ2-7): NAGVMQNPRHLVRRRGQEARLRCSPMKGHSHVYWYRQLPEEGLKFMVYLQKENIIDESGMPKERFSAEFPKEGPSILRIQQVVRGDSAAYFCASARDTTYEQYFGPGTRLTVT.

Only a few counts were recorded for this clonotype. The CDR3 is CSADRDSSYEQYF. The CDR3 region has the DNA TGCAGTGCTGACCGGGACAGTTCCTACGAGCAGTACTTC. The gene calls are TRBV20-1 and TRBJ2-7; 7 nucleotides align to TRBD1. This CDR3 has 13 residues. Germline CDR1 is DFQATT and CDR2 is SNEGSKA (reference sequence). Unmatched junction bases numbered 5, after V lost 5 bases and J lost 1 base.

CDR3 coding DNA: TGTGCCAGCAGCTTAGGACGGCTCCCGGTTGGCTACACCTTC. Translation gives CASSLGRLPVGYTF. The chain is built from TRBV11-2 and TRBJ1-2; D gene uncertain. V was pared by 1 base and J by 7 bases, with 13 bases between. From germline, CDR1 is SGHAT and CDR2 FQNNGV. CDR3 size: 14 residues.

The rearrangement links TRBV7-2 to TRBJ1-4; no firm D call. Trimming shortened V by 5 bases and J by 6 bases, and 13 bases separated the two germline ends. Per germline, CDR1 SGHTA and CDR2 FQGNSA. The CDR3 totals 14 residues. This chain's CDR3 is CASSPTGTYEKLFF. The CDR3 DNA follows: TGTGCCAGCAGCCCCACGGGTACATATGAAAAACTGTTTTTT.

This sequence joins TRBV10-3 and TRBJ2-3; D is undetermined. The CDR3 runs to 14 residues. The V and J ends lost 10 bases and 2 bases respectively, with 16 bases between them. The V gene's germline CDR1 is ENHRY and CDR2 SYGVKD. CDR3 sequence: CATQKRESTDTQYF. The CDR3, as DNA: TGTGCCACTCAAAAACGAGAGTCCACAGATACGCAGTATTTT.

The chain joins TRBV28 to TRBJ2-7, with D hard to call. With 8 bases removed from V and 4 bases from J, the gap between germline ends came to 15 bases. Germline lookup yields CDR1 MDHEN and CDR2 SYDVKM. The CDR3 runs to 13 residues. As DNA, the CDR3 is TGTGCCAGCCACTACCTAGGCGGATACGAGCAGTACTTC. This sequence encodes CASHYLGGYEQYF.

This clonotype was recorded a few times. This chain connects TRBV14 to TRBJ1-2; D might be TRBD1 (6 bases). The CDR3 is 15 amino acids. The V gene's germline CDR1 is SGHDN and CDR2 FVKESK. The germline V and J ends were trimmed by 4 bases and 6 bases, with 18 bases remaining between them. CDR3 loop: CASSPGTRYGNGYTF. The CDR3, as DNA: TGTGCCAGCAGCCCCGGGACACGATACGGGAATGGCTACACCTTC.

This clonotype was recorded a few times. The V call is TRBV29-1, the J call TRBJ2-2, with D perhaps TRBD1 (5 bases). Germline CDR1 reads SQVTM; CDR2 reads ANQGSEA. This CDR3 has 13 residues. Trimming took 7 bases from V and 1 from J, leaving 10 bases between them. CDR3 DNA: TGCAGCGCTCACAGGTGGAACACCGGGGAGCTGTTTTTT. Amino acid sequence: CSAHRWNTGELFF.

The chain is built from TRBV11-3 and TRBJ2-2; D possibly corresponds to TRBD1 (7 bases). There are 14 residues in the CDR3. Trimming left V 7 bases short and J 4 bases short, with 13 bases between. The germline gives CDR1 SGHNT, CDR2 YENEEA. CDR3: CASTRGESTGELFF. The DNA of the CDR3 is TGTGCCAGCACCAGGGGGGAGAGCACCGGGGAGCTGTTTTTT.

This clonotype was picked up a small number of times. CDR3 sequence reads: CASSSASGHNEQFF. The CDR3 nucleotides are TGTGCCAGCAGCTCGGCAAGCGGACACAATGAGCAGTTCTTC. This chain joins TRBV7-2 and TRBJ2-1, with a tentative D call TRBD2 (5 bases). The CDR3 covers 14 residues. CDR1 and CDR2 (germline): SGHTA, FQGNSA. The V end was cut by 4 bases, the J end by 5 bases, with 12 bases between.

There are a few counts of this clonotype. This chain connects TRBV5-6 to TRBJ1-6; D call uncertain. V shed 1 base and J shed 7 bases, with 6 bases lying between them. CDR3 length equals 13 residues. Germline CDR1 SGHDT, CDR2 YYEEEE. In nucleotides, the CDR3 is TGTGCCAGCAGCTTGAAGTTCAATTCACCCCTCCACTTT. It yields the protein CASSLKFNSPLHF.

For this clonotype: A much larger clone differs from this one at a single base, so this may be a read error. The gene calls are TRBV13 and TRBJ2-3, with unresolved D. The CDR3 sequence is 12 residues long. The germline V gene encodes CDR1 PRHDT and CDR2 FYEKMQ (reference sequence). CDR3 nucleotide sequence: TGTGCCAGCAGCCCTCAAAGAGATACGCGGTATTTT. It translates to CASSPQRDTRYF.

The gene calls are TRBV7-9 and TRBJ2-5; D is uncertain. The CDR3 sequence is 17 residues long. Trimming took 5 bases from V and 11 from J, leaving 30 bases between them. CDR1 and CDR2 from the germline V gene are SEHNR and FQNEAQ (reference sequence). CDR3 bases: TGTGCCAGCAGCCTTCTAAGGTTAGGACGGAATCACAATGAGCAGTACTTC. Residues: CASSLLRLGRNHNEQYF.

This clonotype has more than one count but fewer than ten. The J gene is TRBJ2-7, the V gene TRBV7-9; 10 bases line up with TRBD1. This CDR3 comprises 14 residues. The V segment lost 4 bases and the J segment 4 bases; nucleotides outside the gene matches: 4. Per germline, CDR1 SEHNR and CDR2 FQNEAQ (reference sequence). The CDR3 nucleotides are TGTGCCAGCAGCTCGGGACAGGGGATGTACGAGCAGTACTTC. Amino acid sequence: CASSSGQGMYEQYF. Looking up the rest from reference TRBV7-9 and TRBJ2-7 gives the full variable domain: DTGVSQNPRHKITKRGQNVTFRCDPISEHNRLYWYRQTLGQGPEFLTYFQNEAQLEKSRLLSDRFSAERPKGSFSTLEIQRTEQGDSAMYLCASSSGQGMYEQYFGPGTRLTVT.

The chain is built from TRBV6-5 and TRBJ1-1, with TRBD1 identical over 7 bases. Trimming cost V 0 bases and J 9 bases; bases outside gene matches: 7. This CDR3 is built from 14 residues. CDR1 and CDR2 from the germline V gene are MNHEY and SVGAGI. DNA for the CDR3: TGTGCCAGCAGTTACTCGAGTTTGACAGGGAAAGCTTTCTTT. The encoded protein is CASSYSSLTGKAFF.

This clonotype turned up a few times. The chain links TRBV28 to TRBJ1-1; no reliable D call. CDR3 size: 11 residues. The V gene's germline CDR1 is MDHEN and CDR2 SYDVKM. V gave up 5 bases and J gave up 6 bases, with 7 bases separating them. CDR3 residues: CASSRPSEAFF. CDR3 DNA: TGTGCCAGCAGTCGCCCCTCTGAAGCTTTCTTT.

This chain connects TRBV4-1 to TRBJ2-1; 8 positions agree with TRBD2. The germline V gene encodes CDR1 MGHRA and CDR2 YSYEKL. The CDR3 has 16 residues. V was clipped by 4 bases and J by 7 bases; unmatched bases: 12. The CDR3 loop reads CASSRSAGAYYNEQFF. The CDR3 DNA reads TGCGCCAGCAGCCGATCAGCGGGGGCCTACTATAATGAGCAGTTCTTC.